This TCR beta chain was sequenced during a study of identical twins. Study observations and caveats: In beta out-of-frame sequences, the excess sharing between twins was weaker. Among out-of-frame alpha sequences shared by twins, low generation probability occurred in excess.

This CDR3 has 19 amino acids. This clonotype has more than one count but fewer than ten. Its cognate antigen is unknown. Template switching added a universal primer site, and cDNA bore unique molecular identifiers. TCRdb recomputed calls from the 5' RACE reads with MiXCR, one row per CDR3 protein. The sample has fewer than 500,000 distinct CDR3 sequences, around 15% seen once; the top ten hold about 0.97%. The same sample was also used in a study of yellow fever vaccine responses in identical twins. As that report states: On the reported evidence, twins' vaccine T cell responses seemed partly convergent and partly personalized.

The chain employs TRBV21-1 and TRBJ1-6; the table's D call TRBD1 went unverified against the DNA. TRBV21-1 is a recognized pseudogene. The source of this sequence is a woman aged 18-29 years in good health. The sequenced material came from CD4+ T cells sorted from blood. The CDR3 DNA reads as TGTGCCAGCAGCAATGTCGGGACAGGGCCGCGGTGGGACCACTCACCCCTCCACTTT. Amino acids: CASSNVGTGPRWDHSPLHF.